These 2 T cell receptor beta chains originate from one sample sequenced in a study of neurological immune-mediated disorders. MiXCR, run by TCRdb on the 5' RACE reads, gives a single entry per CDR3 protein. In the table there are tens of thousands of distinct CDR3 sequences, 4.5% of which are singletons. Sequenced input: PBMCs. Source of these receptors: a man aged 25 to 45 with multiple sclerosis.

There are a few counts of this clonotype. The rearrangement uses TRBV4-2 and TRBJ1-6; D possibly corresponds to TRBD1 (6 bases). The germline V and J ends were trimmed by 0 bases and 7 bases, with 10 bases remaining between them. Germline V gives CDR1 LGHNA, CDR2 YNFKEQ. This CDR3 has 15 residues. This chain's CDR3 is CASSQEGGWNSPLHF. CDR3 coding DNA: TGTGCCAGCAGCCAAGAAGGGGGGTGGAATTCACCCCTCCACTTT.

This chain links TRBV27 with TRBJ1-2, with TRBD1 as a possible D gene (5 bases). The length of the CDR3 is 13 residues. Germline-derived CDR1 and CDR2 are MNHEY and SMNVEV (reference sequence). V lost 0 bases, J lost 8 bases, and 10 bases lay in between. Here the CDR3 DNA reads TGTGCCAGCAGTTTATCGGGGGTCGGAGGCTACACCTTC. Encoded protein: CASSLSGVGGYTF.